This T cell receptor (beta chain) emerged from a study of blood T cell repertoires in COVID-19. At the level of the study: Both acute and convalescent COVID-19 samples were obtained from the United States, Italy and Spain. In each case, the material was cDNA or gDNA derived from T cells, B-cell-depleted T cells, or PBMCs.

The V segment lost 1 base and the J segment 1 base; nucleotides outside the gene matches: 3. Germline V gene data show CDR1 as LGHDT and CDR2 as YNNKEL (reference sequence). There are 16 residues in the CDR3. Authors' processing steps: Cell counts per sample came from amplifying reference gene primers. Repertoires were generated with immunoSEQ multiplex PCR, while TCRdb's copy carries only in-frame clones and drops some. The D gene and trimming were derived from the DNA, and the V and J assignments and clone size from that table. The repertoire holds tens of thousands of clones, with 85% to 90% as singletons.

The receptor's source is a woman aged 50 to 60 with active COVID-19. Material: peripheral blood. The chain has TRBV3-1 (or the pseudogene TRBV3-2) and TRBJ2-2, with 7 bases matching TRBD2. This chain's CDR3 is CASSQGLAENTGELFF. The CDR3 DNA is TGTGCCAGCAGCCAAGGACTAGCAGAGAACACCGGGGAGCTGTTTTTT.